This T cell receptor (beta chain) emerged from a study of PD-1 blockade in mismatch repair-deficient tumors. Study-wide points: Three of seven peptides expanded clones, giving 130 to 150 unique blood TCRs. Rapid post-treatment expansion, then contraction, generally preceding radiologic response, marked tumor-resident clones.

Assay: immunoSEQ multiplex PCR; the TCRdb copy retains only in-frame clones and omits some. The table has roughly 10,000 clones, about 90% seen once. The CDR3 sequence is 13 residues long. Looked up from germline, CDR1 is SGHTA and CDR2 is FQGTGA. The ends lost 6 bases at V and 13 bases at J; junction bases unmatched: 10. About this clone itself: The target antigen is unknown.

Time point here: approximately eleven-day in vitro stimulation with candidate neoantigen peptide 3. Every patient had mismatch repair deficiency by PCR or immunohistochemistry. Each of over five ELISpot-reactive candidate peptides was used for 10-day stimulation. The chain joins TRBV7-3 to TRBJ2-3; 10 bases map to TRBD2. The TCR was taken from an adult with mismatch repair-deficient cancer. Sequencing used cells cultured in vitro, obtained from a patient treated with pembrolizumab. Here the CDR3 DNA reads TGTGCCAGCAGTTCCCCGGGACTAGCGAGAAAGTATTTT. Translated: CASSSPGLARKYF.